This T cell receptor beta chain was observed in a study of breast tumors, draining lymph nodes, adjacent tissues. Findings of the study overall: Tumor and nontumor repertoires were significantly more similar in luminal-like than in basal-like breast cancer. Compared with lymph nodes, tumors were less diverse; compared with nontumor tissue, more.

This clonotype was found many times. Its target is unknown. TCRdb re-called the multiplex PCR reads with MiXCR, one entry per CDR3 protein. The profile shows about 140,000 distinct CDR3 sequences, 32% of them singletons. The CDR3 spans 18 residues. CDR1 is LNHDA, CDR2 SQIVND, per germline (reference sequence). V shed 5 bases and J shed 4 bases, with 26 bases lying between them. Axillary draining lymph nodes of breast cancer patients supplied the node samples. The chain joins TRBV19 to TRBJ1-2, with TRBD1 as a possible D gene (6 bases). The sequence derives from a female donor with breast cancer. Some clones in this sample may be carry-over from other donors' samples. Specimen: axillary lymph node tissue. Here the CDR3 reads CASSWWGQKLTATYGYTF. DNA of the CDR3: TGTGCCAGTAGTTGGTGGGGGCAAAAGTTGACCGCGACCTATGGCTACACCTTC.